The 17 T cell receptor beta chains below were found in one sample sequenced in a study of blood T cell repertoires in COVID-19. The method was immunoSEQ multiplex PCR; TCRdb's version includes in-frame clones alone and lacks a portion of them. The sample has approximately 190,000 clones; roughly 80% are singletons. The sequenced material came from PBMCs or T cells enriched from blood (not recorded which). The receptors originated from a man aged 35 to 55 who had recovered from COVID-19.

In its sample, this clone was seen a few times. CDR3 DNA sequence: TGTGCCAGCAGTTACGGGGGGTATGGCTACACCTTC. Translating it yields CASSYGGYGYTF. The chain uses TRBV6-5 and TRBJ1-2; D is possibly TRBD1 (5 bases). Trimming pared 2 bases from V and 5 bases from J, leaving 6 bases between. The CDR3 runs 12 residues. The germline CDR1 and CDR2 sequences are MNHEY and SVGAGI.

The rearrangement links TRBV18 to TRBJ2-3; 10 bases fit TRBD2. Germline V CDR1 and CDR2: KGHSH, LQKENI. V shed 2 bases and J 6 bases; nucleotides not matched to a gene: 5. CDR3 length: 15 amino acids. The CDR3 nucleotides are TGTGCCAGCTCACCAATACCGACTAGCGGGGATACGCAGTATTTT. Its translation: CASSPIPTSGDTQYF. Full variable domain (missing parts from reference TRBV18 and TRBJ2-3): NAGVMQNPRHLVRRRGQEARLRCSPMKGHSHVYWYRQLPEEGLKFMVYLQKENIIDESGMPKERFSAEFPKEGPSILRIQQVVRGDSAAYFCASSPIPTSGDTQYFGPGTRLTVL.

The chain carries TRBV5-1 and TRBJ1-6; 10 bases are a match to TRBD1. Germline trimming cut 5 bases from V and 1 base from J; bases unmatched to any gene: 12. The CDR3 totals 19 residues. CDR1 and CDR2 from the germline V gene are SGHRS and YFSETQ. The CDR3 nucleotides read TGCGCCAGCAGGTCCGGGACAGGGGCTCGAAGGTCCTATAATTCACCCCTCCACTTT. Its translation: CASRSGTGARRSYNSPLHF. The full variable domain, completed using reference TRBV5-1 and TRBJ1-6, is KAGVTQTPRYLIKTRGQQVTLSCSPISGHRSVSWYQQTPGQGLQFLFEYFSETQRNKGNFPGRFSGRQFSNSRSEMNVSTLELGDSALYLCASRSGTGARRSYNSPLHFGNGTRLTVT.

The chain has TRBV4-1 and TRBJ1-6, with D tentatively TRBD1 (6 bases). The ends were cut back, 0 bases at V and 11 bases at J, with 14 bases in the middle. The CDR3 is 15 amino acids. Germline CDR1 MGHRA, CDR2 YSYEKL. The CDR3: CASSQDSRGWTPLHF. DNA for the CDR3: TGCGCCAGCAGCCAAGATAGCAGGGGATGGACACCCCTCCACTTT.

The genes are TRBV5-5 and TRBJ1-6; perhaps TRBD1 as D (5 bases). V was trimmed by 0 bases and J by 5 bases, leaving 9 bases between them. Germline CDR1 SGHKS, CDR2 YYEKEE (reference sequence). The CDR3 has 15 residues. The CDR3 region is CASSLGAGNNSPLHF. The CDR3 bases are TGTGCCAGCAGCTTGGGAGCAGGGAATAATTCACCCCTCCACTTT.

The V and J genes are TRBV19 and TRBJ1-5, with D unclear. The CDR3 is 13 amino acids. In germline, CDR1 is LNHDA, CDR2 SQIVND (reference sequence). With 1 base removed from V and 5 bases from J, the gap between germline ends came to 6 bases. CDR3 sequence: CASSIVGDQPQHF. The CDR3, as DNA: TGTGCCAGTAGTATAGTAGGAGATCAGCCCCAGCATTTT.

The chain carries TRBV21-1 and TRBJ1-3; the table names TRBD1, a call not compared with the DNA. TRBV21-1 is described as a pseudogene. This CDR3 has 14 residues. This CDR3 reads CASGQCHSGNTIYF. The CDR3 DNA reads as TGTGCCAGCGGACAGTGTCACTCTGGAAACACCATATATTTT.

This chain joins TRBV30 and TRBJ1-2; 7 bases map to TRBD1. V lost 5 bases, J lost 4 bases, and 25 bases stayed unmatched. There are 19 residues in the CDR3. Looked up from germline, CDR1 is GTSNPN and CDR2 is SVGIG (reference sequence). The DNA for the CDR3 is TGTGCCTGGTTGGCCAGGGACAGAGGCCGTTTTGGCCGACTCTATGGCTACACCTTC. It translates to CAWLARDRGRFGRLYGYTF.

J is TRBJ2-7 and V is TRBV20-1, with TRBD1 as a possible D gene (5 bases). The CDR3 consists of 12 residues. V was pared by 3 bases and J by 3 bases, with 9 bases between. Germline lookup yields CDR1 DFQATT and CDR2 SNEGSKA (reference sequence). For the CDR3, the DNA is TGCAGTGCTAGTGACAGCGACTACGAGCAGTACTTC. It translates to CSASDSDYEQYF.

V and J are TRBV11-2 and TRBJ1-6; the match to TRBD1 covers 9 bases. The germline gives CDR1 SGHAT, CDR2 FQNNGV. V was clipped by 8 bases and J by 4 bases; unmatched bases: 6. The length of the CDR3 is 15 residues. The CDR3 DNA reads TGTGCCAGCGGGCGGACAGGGGATTATAATTCACCCCTCCACTTT. Translating it yields CASGRTGDYNSPLHF.

The chain couples TRBV7-9 to TRBJ1-3; 7 bases align to TRBD1. V shed 5 bases and J 0 bases; nucleotides not matched to a gene: 7. Germline V CDR1 and CDR2: SEHNR, FQNEAQ (reference sequence). The CDR3 is 16 residues long. Here the CDR3 reads CASSPQGQISGNTIYF. In DNA, the CDR3 is TGTGCCAGCAGCCCACAGGGACAGATCTCTGGAAACACCATATATTTT.

This rearrangement joins TRBV7-7 to TRBJ2-2; TRBD2 matches 7 bases. J was trimmed by 7 bases and V by 5 bases; bases with no gene match: 10. The CDR3 loop spans 15 amino acids. Per the germline V gene, CDR1 is SSHAT and CDR2 is FNYEAQ (reference sequence). The CDR3: CASSPGLVPSGELFF. As DNA, the CDR3 is TGTGCCAGCAGCCCCGGACTAGTTCCCAGCGGGGAGCTGTTTTTT.

The CDR3 DNA reads as TGTGCCAGCAGTAACAGGGGCTCTGGCTACACCTTC. Translation gives CASSNRGSGYTF. The chain is built from TRBV6-5 and TRBJ1-2; 7 bases line up with TRBD1. The CDR3 totals 12 residues. J was trimmed by 7 bases and V by 5 bases; bases with no gene match: 4. In germline, CDR1 is MNHEY, CDR2 SVGAGI.

The chain is built from TRBV3-1 (or the pseudogene TRBV3-2) and TRBJ1-1, with 7 bases that match TRBD1. From germline, CDR1 is LGHDT and CDR2 YNNKEL (reference sequence). This CDR3 has 14 residues. Trimming cost V 4 bases and J 3 bases; bases outside gene matches: 5. As DNA, the CDR3 is TGTGCCAGCAGCCGACGGGACAGATACACTGAAGCTTTCTTT. Protein: CASSRRDRYTEAFF.

Comment on this clone: Other DNA sequences in the same sample also yield this CDR3. The J gene is TRBJ1-1, the V gene TRBV19; 10 nucleotides match TRBD1. The CDR3 is made up of 14 amino acids. Trimming cost V 6 bases and J 1 base; bases outside gene matches: 2. Per germline, CDR1 LNHDA and CDR2 SQIVND (reference sequence). The CDR3 DNA is TGTGCCAGTAGCCGGGACAGGGGGAACACTGAAGCTTTCTTT. This translates into CASSRDRGNTEAFF. Variable domain in full (rest from reference TRBV19 and TRBJ1-1): DGGITQSPKYLFRKEGQNVTLSCEQNLNHDAMYWYRQDPGQGLRLIYYSQIVNDFQKGDIAEGYSVSREKKESFPLTVTSAQKNPTAFYLCASSRDRGNTEAFFGQGTRLTVV.

This clone has a handful of counts. V and J are TRBV7-2 and TRBJ1-2; a possible D gene is TRBD1 (6 bases). This CDR3 is 14 amino acids long. Germline V gene data show CDR1 as SGHTA and CDR2 as FQGNSA. Trimming took 2 bases from V and 0 from J, leaving 7 bases between them. The CDR3 sequence: CASSLNRANYGYTF. The CDR3 DNA reads as TGTGCCAGCAGCTTAAACAGGGCTAACTATGGCTACACCTTC.

This chain uses TRBV13 with TRBJ1-4; D is perhaps TRBD1 (6 bases). The CDR3 runs to 13 residues. Germline loops: CDR1 PRHDT, CDR2 FYEKMQ (reference sequence). The germline V and J ends were trimmed by 6 bases and 5 bases, with 10 bases remaining between them. The DNA of the CDR3 is TGTGCCAGCAGAGGACAGTCGAATGAAAAACTGTTTTTT. It yields the protein CASRGQSNEKLFF. The full variable domain, rest sourced from reference TRBV13 and TRBJ1-4, is AAGVIQSPRHLIKEKRETATLKCYPIPRHDTVYWYQQGPGQDPQFLISFYEKMQSDKGSIPDRFSAQQFSDYHSELNMSSLELGDSALYFCASRGQSNEKLFFGSGTQLSVL.